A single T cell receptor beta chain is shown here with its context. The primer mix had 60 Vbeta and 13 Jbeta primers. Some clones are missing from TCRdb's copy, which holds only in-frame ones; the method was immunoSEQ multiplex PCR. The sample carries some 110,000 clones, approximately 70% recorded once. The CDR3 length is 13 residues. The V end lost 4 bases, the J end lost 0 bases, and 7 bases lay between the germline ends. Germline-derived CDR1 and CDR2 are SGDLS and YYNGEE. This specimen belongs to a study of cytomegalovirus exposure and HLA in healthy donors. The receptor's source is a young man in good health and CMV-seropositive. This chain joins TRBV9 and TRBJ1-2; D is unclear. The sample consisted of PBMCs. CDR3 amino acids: CASSPLANYGYTF. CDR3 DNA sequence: TGTGCCAGCAGCCCCCTAGCTAACTATGGCTACACCTTC.